The subject of this entry is one T cell receptor (beta chain). What it binds is not known. As to treatment: approximately 10-day PBMC culture with coronavirus spike peptide pools or control peptides (ViraFEST assay). Germline CDR1 KGHSH, CDR2 LQKENI. V was cut by 5 bases and J by 5 bases, with 12 bases left in between. This CDR3 region has 14 residues. Oncomine TCR Beta short-read sequencing was applied to DNA from cultured CD4+ T cells. In TCRdb, the PCR reads were re-called with MiXCR into one record per CDR3 protein. The sample has roughly 12,000 distinct CDR3 sequences; 35% to 55% are singletons. This record comes from a study of vaccination and CD4 T cells after COVID-19.

The sample was cultured CD4+ T cells from blood. This sequence joins TRBV18 and TRBJ2-2; TRBD2 is a possible D gene (6 bases). This receptor was taken from a human donor with COVID-19. This CDR3 is CASSGGGRTGELFF. CDR3 in DNA: TGTGCCAGCTCAGGTGGAGGGAGGACCGGGGAGCTGTTTTTT.